This T cell receptor beta chain was observed in a study of shared clonotypes between healthy human individuals. Study findings and constraints: Larger richness was generally estimated for naive than memory subsets.

Trimming left V 3 bases short and J 7 bases short, with 7 bases between. CDR1 is MDHEN, CDR2 SYDVKM, per germline. This CDR3 comprises 11 residues. In the naive CD8 group, cells lacked CD45RO and were positively selected for CCR7, so terminally differentiated effector memory CD45RA+ cells were left out. Details on this clone: As yet, its antigen is unknown. Other DNA sequences of this sample code for an identical CDR3.

Across several immunoSEQ plates, the genomic DNA of each subset was split evenly. Original processing methods: ImmunoSEQ output lacked quality scores and full-length reads, limiting matched filtering. The data were produced by immunoSEQ multiplex PCR, yet TCRdb's version contains in-frame clones alone and is incomplete. V and J calls and clone size come straight from that table; D and trimming were deduced from the DNA. The sample yields around 1.9 million clones, 85% to 95% seen once. The origin of this receptor is a man younger than 30 in good health. Some clones in this sample may be carry-over from other donors' samples. The chain couples TRBV28 to TRBJ2-7; no reliable D call. The sequencing input was naive CD8+ T cells from PBMCs. The CDR3 DNA reads as TGTGCCAGCAGTTTCCTCGGTGAGCAGTACTTC. It yields the protein CASSFLGEQYF.